The source of this T cell receptor (beta chain) is a study of T and B cells in COVID-19 patients. BIOMED2 TRB-A/B primer pools were used in multiplex TRB PCR. TCRdb re-derived calls from the multiplex PCR reads in MiXCR, one entry per CDR3 protein. The sample has thousands of distinct CDR3 sequences; 22% are singletons. From blood, about 240-550 ng of genomic DNA served as TRB template. This clonotype was counted many times. This clonotype was sampled from a human donor who had recovered from COVID-19. Sequencing input: blood.

CDR3 in amino acids: CASSASSGGTDTQYF. The CDR3 DNA is TGTGCCAGCAGTGCCTCTAGCGGGGGCACAGATACGCAGTATTTT. The rearrangement uses TRBV6-4 and TRBJ2-3; 9 bases map to TRBD2. This CDR3 spans 15 amino acids. V dropped 4 bases and J dropped 1; count of bases not matched to a gene: 3. CDR1 is MRHNA, CDR2 SNTAGT, per germline.